The T cell receptor beta chain under discussion was sequenced for a study of blood T cell repertoires in COVID-19. At the level of the study: Samples taken during acute and convalescent COVID-19 were collected in the United States, Italy and Spain. In each case, the material was cDNA or gDNA derived from T cells, B-cell-depleted T cells, or PBMCs.

This CDR3 has 16 residues. Germline CDR1 and CDR2: SGHTA and FQGTGA. V was pared by 5 bases and J by 5 bases, with 19 bases between. Authors' methods: How many nucleated cells were present was estimated from reference gene primer amplification. Measured with immunoSEQ multiplex PCR; TCRdb has only the in-frame clones, and not every one. The DNA gave D and trimming, while V, J and clone size come from that table. The sample records over 80,000 clones, about four fifths being singletons. This receptor was obtained from a woman older than 75 with active or convalescent COVID-19. The chain joins TRBV7-3 to TRBJ2-1, with TRBD2 as a possible D gene (6 bases). Specimen: peripheral blood. Here the CDR3 reads CASSPKPPGDHNEQFF. CDR3 DNA: TGTGCCAGCAGCCCAAAACCCCCGGGGGACCACAATGAGCAGTTCTTC.